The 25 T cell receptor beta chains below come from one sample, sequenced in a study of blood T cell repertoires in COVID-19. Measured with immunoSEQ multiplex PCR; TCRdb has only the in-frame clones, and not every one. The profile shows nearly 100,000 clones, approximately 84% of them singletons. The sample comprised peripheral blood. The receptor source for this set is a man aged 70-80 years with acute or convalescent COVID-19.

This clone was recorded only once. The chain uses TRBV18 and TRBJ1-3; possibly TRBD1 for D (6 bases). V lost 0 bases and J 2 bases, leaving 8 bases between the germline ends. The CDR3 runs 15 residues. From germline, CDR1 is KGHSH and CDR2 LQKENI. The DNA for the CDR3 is TGTGCCAGCTCACCACCTGGGACACCTGGAAACACCATATATTTT. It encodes CASSPPGTPGNTIYF.

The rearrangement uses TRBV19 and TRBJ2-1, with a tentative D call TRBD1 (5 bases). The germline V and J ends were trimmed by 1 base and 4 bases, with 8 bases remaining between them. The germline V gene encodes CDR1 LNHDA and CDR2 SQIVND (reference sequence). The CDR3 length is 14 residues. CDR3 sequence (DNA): TGTGCCAGTAGTATAGGCAGGGTATACAATGAGCAGTTCTTC. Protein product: CASSIGRVYNEQFF. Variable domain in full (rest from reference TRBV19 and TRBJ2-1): DGGITQSPKYLFRKEGQNVTLSCEQNLNHDAMYWYRQDPGQGLRLIYYSQIVNDFQKGDIAEGYSVSREKKESFPLTVTSAQKNPTAFYLCASSIGRVYNEQFFGPGTRLTVL.

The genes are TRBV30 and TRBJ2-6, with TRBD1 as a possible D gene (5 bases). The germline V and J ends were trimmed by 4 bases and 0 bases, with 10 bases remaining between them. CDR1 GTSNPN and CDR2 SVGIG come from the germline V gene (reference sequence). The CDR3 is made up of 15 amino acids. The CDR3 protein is CAWNYRSSGANVLTF. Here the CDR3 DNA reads TGTGCCTGGAATTACAGGAGCTCTGGGGCCAACGTCCTGACTTTC. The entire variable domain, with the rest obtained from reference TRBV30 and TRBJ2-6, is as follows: SQTIHQWPATLVQPVGSPLSLECTVEGTSNPNLYWYRQAAGRGLQLLFYSVGIGQISSEVPQNLSASRPQDRQFILSSKKLLLSDSGFYLCAWNYRSSGANVLTFGAGSRLTVL.

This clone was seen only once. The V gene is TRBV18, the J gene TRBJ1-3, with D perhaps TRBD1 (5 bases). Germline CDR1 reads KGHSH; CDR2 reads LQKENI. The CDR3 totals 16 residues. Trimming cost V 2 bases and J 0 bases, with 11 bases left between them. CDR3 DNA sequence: TGTGCCAGCTCACCATGGGACTCGGTCTCTGGAAACACCATATATTTT. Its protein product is CASSPWDSVSGNTIYF.

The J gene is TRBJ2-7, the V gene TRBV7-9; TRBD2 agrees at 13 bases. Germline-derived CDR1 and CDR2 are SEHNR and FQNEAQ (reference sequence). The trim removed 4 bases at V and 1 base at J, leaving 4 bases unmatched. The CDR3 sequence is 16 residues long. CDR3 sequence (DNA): TGTGCCAGCAGCTCACCGGGACTAGCGGGATCCTACGAGCAGTACTTC. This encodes CASSSPGLAGSYEQYF.

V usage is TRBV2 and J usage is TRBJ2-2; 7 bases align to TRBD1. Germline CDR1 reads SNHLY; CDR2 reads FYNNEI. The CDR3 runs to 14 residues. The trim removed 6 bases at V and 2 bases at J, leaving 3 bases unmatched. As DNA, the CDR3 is TGTGCCAGCAGGGGGACAGCCAACACCGGGGAGCTGTTTTTT. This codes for CASRGTANTGELFF.

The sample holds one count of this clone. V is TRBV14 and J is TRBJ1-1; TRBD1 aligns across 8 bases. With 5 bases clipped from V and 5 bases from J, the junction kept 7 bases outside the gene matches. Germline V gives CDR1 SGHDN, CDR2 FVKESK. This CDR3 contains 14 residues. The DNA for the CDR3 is TGTGCCAGCAGCTCCCGGACAGGGAGAACTGAAGCTTTCTTT. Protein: CASSSRTGRTEAFF.

CDR3 sequence reads: CASRGQREPQHF. CDR3 DNA sequence: TGTGCCAGCAGAGGACAGAGGGAGCCCCAGCATTTT. This chain connects TRBV28 to TRBJ1-5; D perhaps matches TRBD1 (6 bases). The CDR3 loop spans 12 amino acids. Germline-derived CDR1 and CDR2 are MDHEN and SYDVKM. V lost 6 bases to trimming and J lost 8 bases, with 11 bases between them.

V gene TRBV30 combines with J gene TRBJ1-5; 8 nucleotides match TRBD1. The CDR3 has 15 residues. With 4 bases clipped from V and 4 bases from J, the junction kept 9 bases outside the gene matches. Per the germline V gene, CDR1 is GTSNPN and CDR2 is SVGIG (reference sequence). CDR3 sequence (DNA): TGTGCCTGGAATAACAGGGACAGGAGGAATCAGCCCCAGCATTTT. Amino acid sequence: CAWNNRDRRNQPQHF.

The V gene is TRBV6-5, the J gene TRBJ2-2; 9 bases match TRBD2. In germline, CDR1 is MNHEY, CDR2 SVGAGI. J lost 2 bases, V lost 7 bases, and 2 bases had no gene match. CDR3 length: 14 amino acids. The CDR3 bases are TGTGCCAGCAATCTAGCGGGAAACACCGGGGAGCTGTTTTTT. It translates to CASNLAGNTGELFF.

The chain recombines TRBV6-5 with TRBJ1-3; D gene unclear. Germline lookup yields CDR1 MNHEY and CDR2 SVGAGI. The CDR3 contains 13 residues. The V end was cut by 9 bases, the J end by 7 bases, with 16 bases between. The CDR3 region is CASRGRWVNTIYF. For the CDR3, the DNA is TGTGCCAGTAGAGGGAGGTGGGTTAACACCATATATTTT.

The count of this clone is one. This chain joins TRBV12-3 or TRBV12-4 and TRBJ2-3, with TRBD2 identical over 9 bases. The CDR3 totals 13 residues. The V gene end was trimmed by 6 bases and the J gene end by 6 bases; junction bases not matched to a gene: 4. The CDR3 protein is CASRLGLADTQYF. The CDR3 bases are TGTGCCAGCAGACTCGGACTAGCGGATACGCAGTATTTT.

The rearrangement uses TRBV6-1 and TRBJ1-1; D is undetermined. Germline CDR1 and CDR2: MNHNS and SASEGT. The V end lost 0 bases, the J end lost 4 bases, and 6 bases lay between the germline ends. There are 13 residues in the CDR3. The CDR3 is CASSEALSTEAFF. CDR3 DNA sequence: TGTGCCAGCAGTGAAGCGCTGAGCACTGAAGCTTTCTTT.

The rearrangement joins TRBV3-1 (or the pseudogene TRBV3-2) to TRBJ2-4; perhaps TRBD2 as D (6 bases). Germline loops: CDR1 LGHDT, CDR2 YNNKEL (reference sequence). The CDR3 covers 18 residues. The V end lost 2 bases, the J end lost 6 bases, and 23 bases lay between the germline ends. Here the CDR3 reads CASSQIAARDPGRNIQYF. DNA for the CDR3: TGTGCCAGCAGCCAAATCGCGGCAAGGGACCCCGGGAGAAACATTCAGTACTTC.

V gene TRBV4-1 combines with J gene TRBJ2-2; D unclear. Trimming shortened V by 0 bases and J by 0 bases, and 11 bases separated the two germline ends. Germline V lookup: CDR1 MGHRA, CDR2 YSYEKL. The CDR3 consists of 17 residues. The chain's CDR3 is CASSQDLGLPNTGELFF. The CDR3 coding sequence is TGCGCCAGCAGCCAAGATCTTGGGCTCCCGAACACCGGGGAGCTGTTTTTT.

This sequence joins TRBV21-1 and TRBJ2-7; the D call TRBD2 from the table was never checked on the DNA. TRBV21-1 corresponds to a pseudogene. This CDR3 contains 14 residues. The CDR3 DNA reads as TGTGCCAGCAGCACATCTAGAGGGTTCTACGAGCAGTACTTC. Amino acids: CASSTSRGFYEQYF.

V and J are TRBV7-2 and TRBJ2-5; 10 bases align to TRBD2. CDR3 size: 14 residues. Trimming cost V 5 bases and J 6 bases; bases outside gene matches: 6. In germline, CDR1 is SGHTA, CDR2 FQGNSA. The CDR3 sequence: CASSLSGGRKTQYF. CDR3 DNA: TGTGCCAGCAGCCTTAGCGGGGGGCGAAAGACCCAGTACTTC.

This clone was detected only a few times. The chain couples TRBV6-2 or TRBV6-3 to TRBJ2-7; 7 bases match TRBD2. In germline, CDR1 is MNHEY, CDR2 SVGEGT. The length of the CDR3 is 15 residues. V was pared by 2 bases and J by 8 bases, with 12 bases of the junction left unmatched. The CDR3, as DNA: TGTGCCAGCAGTTACGAACCTAGCGGCAGCTTCAAGCAGTACTTC. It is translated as CASSYEPSGSFKQYF.

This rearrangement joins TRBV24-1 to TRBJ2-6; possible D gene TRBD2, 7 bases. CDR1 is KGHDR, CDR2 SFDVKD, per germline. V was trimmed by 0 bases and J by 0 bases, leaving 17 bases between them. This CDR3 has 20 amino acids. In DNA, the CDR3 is TGTGCCACCAGTGATTTGGGGAGGGGGAGGAATGTCTCTGGGGCCAACGTCCTGACTTTC. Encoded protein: CATSDLGRGRNVSGANVLTF.

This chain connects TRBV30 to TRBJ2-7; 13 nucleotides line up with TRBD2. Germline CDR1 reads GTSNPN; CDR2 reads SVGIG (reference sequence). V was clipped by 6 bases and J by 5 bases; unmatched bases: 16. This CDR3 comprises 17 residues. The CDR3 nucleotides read TGTGCCTGCCGGACTAGCGGGGGAAGGATCGAGATTGACGAGCAGTACTTC. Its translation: CACRTSGGRIEIDEQYF.

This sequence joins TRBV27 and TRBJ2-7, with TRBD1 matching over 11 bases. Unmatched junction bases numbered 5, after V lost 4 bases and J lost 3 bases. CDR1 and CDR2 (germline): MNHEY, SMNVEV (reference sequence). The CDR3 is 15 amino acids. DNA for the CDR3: TGTGCCAGCAGTTCGATGGGACAGGGGGACTACGAGCAGTACTTC. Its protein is CASSSMGQGDYEQYF.

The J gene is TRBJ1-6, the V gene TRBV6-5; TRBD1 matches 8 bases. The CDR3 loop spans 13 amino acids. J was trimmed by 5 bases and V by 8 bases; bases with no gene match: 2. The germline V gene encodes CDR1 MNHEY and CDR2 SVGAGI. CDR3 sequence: CASGQGNNSPLHF. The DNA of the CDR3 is TGTGCCAGCGGACAGGGAAATAATTCACCCCTCCACTTT.

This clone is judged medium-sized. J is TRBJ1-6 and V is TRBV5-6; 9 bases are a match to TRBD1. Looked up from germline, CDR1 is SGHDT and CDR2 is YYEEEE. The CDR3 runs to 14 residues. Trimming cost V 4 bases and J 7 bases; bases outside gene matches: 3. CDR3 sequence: CASSTGQGNSPLHF. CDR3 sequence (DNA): TGTGCCAGCAGCACCGGACAGGGGAATTCACCCCTCCACTTT.

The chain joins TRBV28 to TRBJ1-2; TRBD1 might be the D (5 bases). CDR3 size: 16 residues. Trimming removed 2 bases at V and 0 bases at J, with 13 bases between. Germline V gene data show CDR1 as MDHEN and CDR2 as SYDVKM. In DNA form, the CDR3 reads TGTGCCAGCAGTTTAAAATACGGGGGAGCTAACTATGGCTACACCTTC. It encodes CASSLKYGGANYGYTF.

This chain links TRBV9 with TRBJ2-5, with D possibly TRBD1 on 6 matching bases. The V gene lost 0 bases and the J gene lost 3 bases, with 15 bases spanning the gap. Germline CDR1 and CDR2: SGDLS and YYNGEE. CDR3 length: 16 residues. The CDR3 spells CASSVGAGAIEETQYF. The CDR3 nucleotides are TGTGCCAGCAGCGTAGGGGCAGGGGCGATAGAAGAGACCCAGTACTTC.